One and the same sample provided the 4 T cell receptor beta chains below, sequenced in a study of cytomegalovirus exposure and HLA in healthy donors. The PCR made use of 60 Vbeta and 13 Jbeta primers. Measured with immunoSEQ multiplex PCR; TCRdb has only the in-frame clones, and not every one. The data contain approximately 200,000 clones, 60% to 80% of them singletons. Specimen: PBMCs. These receptor sequences come from a man younger than 35 in good health and CMV-seronegative.

The rearrangement joins TRBV19 to TRBJ2-3; perhaps TRBD1 as D (6 bases). Germline V lookup: CDR1 LNHDA, CDR2 SQIVND (reference sequence). The CDR3 runs 14 residues. V was cut by 4 bases and J by 1 base, with 9 bases left in between. CDR3 region: CASSTTGRTDTQYF. The CDR3 DNA is TGTGCCAGTAGTACCACAGGGCGCACAGATACGCAGTATTTT.

V and J are TRBV11-2 and TRBJ2-7; D is perhaps TRBD1 (6 bases). V dropped 5 bases and J dropped 4 bases, with 9 bases sitting between them. CDR1 SGHAT and CDR2 FQNNGV come from the germline V gene. The CDR3 is 12 residues long. The CDR3 DNA reads as TGTGCCAGCAGCCCCGGACAGTACGAGCAGTACTTC. Encoded protein: CASSPGQYEQYF.

This clone was counted between two and nine times. The germline gene is not matched at one end of the junction; a read error may be the cause. The chain uses TRBV28 and TRBJ2-1, with D perhaps TRBD2 (6 bases). The CDR3 has 14 residues. The germline gives CDR1 MDHEN, CDR2 SYDVKM. CDR3 DNA: TGTGCCAGCAGTTTATGGGGCGGGGTTAATGGGCAGTTCTTC. Translated: CASSLWGGVNGQFF. Together with reference TRBV28 and TRBJ2-1, the CDR3 gives the full variable domain: DVKVTQSSRYLVKRTGEKVFLECVQDMDHENMFWYRQDPGLGLRLIYFSYDVKMKEKGDIPEGYSVSREKKERFSLILESASTNQTSMYLCASSLWGGVNGQFFGPGTRLTVL.

The J gene is TRBJ2-7, the V gene TRBV7-2, with D possibly matching TRBD1 (5 bases). V dropped 0 bases and J dropped 6 bases, with 9 bases sitting between them. Germline CDR1 and CDR2: SGHTA and FQGNSA. The CDR3 spans 13 residues. CDR3 protein: CASSLAPDSEQYF. The CDR3 DNA is TGTGCCAGCAGCTTAGCGCCAGACAGCGAGCAGTACTTC.